These 30 T cell receptor beta chains came from one sample sequenced in a study of shared clonotypes between healthy human individuals. Data came from immunoSEQ multiplex PCR; TCRdb stores just in-frame clones and leaves some out. Of 2 million to 2.5 million clones listed, over 85% are singletons. As defined, naive CD8 cells were CD45RO-negative and positively selected for CCR7, with terminally differentiated effector memory CD45RA+ cells excluded. The material sequenced was naive CD8+ T cells sorted from blood. These receptors were collected from a man aged 18 to 30 in good health.

Worth noting for this clone: A read error may produce the germline difference seen at one junction end. The chain carries TRBV27 and TRBJ2-7; D tentatively reads TRBD1 or TRBD2 (5 bases each). The CDR3 covers 15 residues. Germline CDR1 is MNHEY and CDR2 is SMNVEV (reference sequence). CDR3 amino acids: CASSLFAGASHEQYF. In DNA, the CDR3 is TGTGCCAGCAGTTTATTTGCCGGGGCCTCCCACGAGCAGTACTTC.

The chain has TRBV21-1 and TRBJ1-3. TRBV21-1 is classified as a pseudogene. This CDR3 contains 17 residues. In nucleotides, the CDR3 is TGTGCCAGCAGCAAAGAGGCAGCGGGTTGCGGGTTGGACACCATATATTTT. Its translation: CASSKEAAGCGLDTIYF.

The chain joins TRBV18 to TRBJ2-5; 7 nucleotides agree with TRBD1. Germline loops: CDR1 KGHSH, CDR2 LQKENI. Trimming removed 6 bases from V and 2 bases from J; junction bases left unmatched: 3. This CDR3 region has 13 residues. Written as DNA, the CDR3 is TGTGCCAGCTCGCAGGGACAGCAAGAGACCCAGTACTTC. It yields the protein CASSQGQQETQYF.

The chain joins TRBV5-1 to TRBJ1-1; D might be TRBD1 (5 bases). The CDR3 consists of 14 residues. Between the trimmed V and J ends, which lost 3 bases and 0 bases, there was a span of 9 bases. Germline assignment: CDR1 SGHRS and CDR2 YFSETQ. The CDR3 loop is CASSSGTLNTEAFF. The CDR3 region has the DNA TGCGCCAGCAGCTCTGGGACCCTGAACACTGAAGCTTTCTTT.

This chain uses TRBV5-1 with TRBJ1-3, with a tentative D call TRBD1 (6 bases). Germline lookup yields CDR1 SGHRS and CDR2 YFSETQ. V was trimmed by 2 bases and J by 1 base, leaving 19 bases between them. This CDR3 has 18 amino acids. CDR3 region: CASSLYRWNGQSGNTIYF. In DNA, the CDR3 is TGCGCCAGCAGCTTATATAGGTGGAACGGACAGTCTGGAAACACCATATATTTT.

The V and J genes are TRBV5-1 and TRBJ2-5; D could derive from TRBD1 or TRBD2 (5 bases each). V was trimmed by 0 bases and J by 2 bases, leaving 14 bases between them. Germline CDR1 is SGHRS and CDR2 is YFSETQ. CDR3 length: 16 residues. DNA for the CDR3: TGCGCCAGCAGCTTGGACCCAGGGTGGGGGCAAGAGACCCAGTACTTC. Encoded protein: CASSLDPGWGQETQYF.

The chain employs TRBV7-9 and TRBJ2-5; the D is unclear. This CDR3 contains 13 residues. Trimming took off 5 bases at V and 3 bases at J, with 10 bases between the two ends. Germline CDR1 is SEHNR and CDR2 is FQNEAQ (reference sequence). CDR3 amino acids: CASSPFGEETQYF. The DNA of the CDR3 is TGTGCCAGCAGCCCTTTTGGAGAAGAGACCCAGTACTTC.

This rearrangement joins TRBV7-9 to TRBJ1-2; 11 bases fit TRBD1. The ends lost 5 bases at V and 6 bases at J; junction bases unmatched: 2. The CDR3 has 13 residues. The V gene's germline CDR1 is SEHNR and CDR2 FQNEAQ (reference sequence). CDR3 DNA sequence: TGTGCCAGCAGCATGGGACAGGGGGATGGCTACACCTTC. Encoded protein: CASSMGQGDGYTF.

The chain couples TRBV4-1 to TRBJ2-1; D remains unclear. From germline, CDR1 is MGHRA and CDR2 YSYEKL. The CDR3 totals 15 residues. Trimming cost V 0 bases and J 5 bases, with 11 bases left between them. Written as DNA, the CDR3 is TGCGCCAGCAGCCAAGAGCCCTTCAGACACAATGAGCAGTTCTTC. Amino acid sequence: CASSQEPFRHNEQFF.

This chain links TRBV6-5 with TRBJ2-2; D unresolved. Germline V lookup: CDR1 MNHEY, CDR2 SVGAGI. CDR3 length equals 16 residues. V shed 2 bases and J shed 0 bases, with 10 bases lying between them. The CDR3 region is CASSYGRIANTGELFF. The CDR3, as DNA: TGTGCCAGCAGTTACGGACGGATTGCGAACACCGGGGAGCTGTTTTTT.

The V gene is TRBV6-6, the J gene TRBJ1-2, with 9 bases matching TRBD1. The ends lost 6 bases at V and 0 bases at J; junction bases unmatched: 8. This CDR3 comprises 16 residues. Germline V gene sequence: CDR1 MNHNY, CDR2 SVGAGI (reference sequence). The DNA for the CDR3 is TGTGCCAGCAGCCCGGACAGGGGCACATCTAACTATGGCTACACCTTC. Translating gives CASSPDRGTSNYGYTF.

The chain links TRBV5-6 to TRBJ1-1; D gene ambiguous. Trimming shortened V by 0 bases and J by 4 bases, and 10 bases separated the two germline ends. The germline V gene has CDR1 SGHDT and CDR2 YYEEEE. The CDR3 covers 14 residues. The CDR3 nucleotides read TGTGCCAGCAGCTTGGGGATAACGGGCACTGAAGCTTTCTTT. This encodes CASSLGITGTEAFF.

The chain is built from TRBV9 and TRBJ2-7; D is perhaps TRBD2 (5 bases). The CDR3 covers 15 residues. V was clipped by 4 bases and J by 4 bases, with 18 bases between them. Germline loops: CDR1 SGDLS, CDR2 YYNGEE. CDR3 nucleotide sequence: TGTGCCAGCAGCCCCGGATCAGGACTGGGGTACGAGCAGTACTTC. As protein: CASSPGSGLGYEQYF.

This clone was observed once. The V call is TRBV6-5, the J call TRBJ1-2; no reliable D call. V lost 0 bases, J lost 6 bases, and 14 bases lay in between. In germline, CDR1 is MNHEY, CDR2 SVGAGI. CDR3 length: 15 residues. The CDR3 reads CASSYSEGPLDGYTF. The CDR3 coding sequence is TGTGCCAGCAGTTACTCGGAGGGTCCCCTCGATGGCTACACCTTC.

The V and J genes are TRBV29-1 and TRBJ1-1; D call uncertain. CDR3 size: 12 residues. Germline CDR1 and CDR2: SQVTM and ANQGSEA. The ends were cut back, 4 bases at V and 0 bases at J, with 6 bases in the middle. CDR3 residues: CSVGEVNTEAFF. For the CDR3, the DNA is TGCAGCGTTGGGGAGGTGAACACTGAAGCTTTCTTT.

This chain connects TRBV9 to TRBJ1-6, with 7 bases matching TRBD1. Germline V lookup: CDR1 SGDLS, CDR2 YYNGEE. J gave up 7 bases and V 0 bases, and 1 base lay outside the gene matches. The CDR3 totals 14 residues. CDR3 in DNA: TGTGCCAGCAGCGTAGTGACAGGGAATTCACCCCTCCACTTT. Translation: CASSVVTGNSPLHF.

The J gene is TRBJ2-2, the V gene TRBV4-3; perhaps TRBD2 as D (6 bases). Trimming took 2 bases from V and 5 from J, leaving 15 bases between them. Germline assignment: CDR1 LGHNA and CDR2 YSLEER. The CDR3 is made up of 16 amino acids. The CDR3 protein is CASSQSGVEGTGELFF. The CDR3 coding sequence is TGCGCCAGCAGCCAATCCGGCGTGGAGGGGACCGGGGAGCTGTTTTTT.

The chain joins TRBV7-9 to TRBJ1-3; D is perhaps TRBD1 (6 bases). This CDR3 region has 15 residues. Trimming stripped 3 bases from V and 3 bases from J, with 12 bases between. CDR1 is SEHNR, CDR2 FQNEAQ, per germline (reference sequence). CDR3 protein: CASSLAGALGNTIYF. The CDR3 DNA is TGTGCCAGCAGCTTGGCGGGGGCTCTTGGAAACACCATATATTTT.

The chain uses TRBV30 and TRBJ2-1; a weak D match, TRBD2 (5 bases). CDR3 size: 13 residues. The ends were cut back, 6 bases at V and 4 bases at J, with 13 bases in the middle. Per the germline V gene, CDR1 is GTSNPN and CDR2 is SVGIG (reference sequence). Written as DNA, the CDR3 is TGTGCCTGCCCCGGGGAGCGATACAATGAGCAGTTCTTC. This gives the protein CACPGERYNEQFF.

This clone was picked up one time. The chain employs TRBV9 and TRBJ2-3; TRBD2 agrees at 13 bases. After removal of 4 bases from V and 2 bases from J, the junction contained 4 bases not matched to a gene. The CDR3 is 16 amino acids. Looked up from germline, CDR1 is SGDLS and CDR2 is YYNGEE. CDR3 in amino acids: CASSPGLAGPTDTQYF. The CDR3 bases are TGTGCCAGCAGCCCGGGACTAGCGGGACCCACAGATACGCAGTATTTT.

The chain joins TRBV10-2 to TRBJ1-2; 8 nucleotides line up with TRBD1. After removal of 1 base from V and 2 bases from J, the junction contained 3 bases not matched to a gene. The germline gives CDR1 WSHSY, CDR2 SAAADI. CDR3 length equals 15 residues. CDR3 nucleotides: TGCGCCAGCAGTGAGTTAGGACAGGGAAACTATGGCTACACCTTC. This sequence encodes CASSELGQGNYGYTF.

The V gene is TRBV27, the J gene TRBJ2-7, with 10 bases matching TRBD1. CDR1 MNHEY and CDR2 SMNVEV come from the germline V gene (reference sequence). Germline trimming cut 2 bases from V and 4 bases from J; bases unmatched to any gene: 8. This CDR3 is built from 16 residues. The chain's CDR3 is CASSLDRGTGEYEQYF. DNA for the CDR3: TGTGCCAGCAGTTTAGATAGGGGGACAGGGGAGTACGAGCAGTACTTC.

With respect to this clone: The same CDR3 arises from other DNA sequences in this sample as well. The CDR3 reads CASSVGSGGSTDTQYF. The CDR3, as DNA: TGTGCCAGCAGCGTAGGTAGCGGGGGGAGCACAGATACGCAGTATTTT. The chain couples TRBV9 to TRBJ2-3; 10 positions match TRBD2. The CDR3 sequence is 16 residues long. V lost 0 bases to trimming and J lost 0 bases; unmatched junction nucleotides: 1. Germline V gene sequence: CDR1 SGDLS, CDR2 YYNGEE.

This chain uses TRBV19 with TRBJ2-7, with TRBD1 matching 9 bases. The CDR3 runs 15 residues. Germline V gene data show CDR1 as LNHDA and CDR2 as SQIVND (reference sequence). V shed 4 bases and J 0 bases; nucleotides not matched to a gene: 4. The CDR3 is CASSRGQGGSYEQYF. In DNA, the CDR3 is TGTGCCAGTAGTAGGGGACAGGGAGGCTCCTACGAGCAGTACTTC.

Worth noting for this clone: Other DNA sequences within the sample encode an identical CDR3. This rearrangement joins TRBV9 to TRBJ2-7; 12 positions match TRBD1. Trimming took 4 bases from V and 0 from J; bases not matched to a gene: 2. Germline V gene lookup returns CDR1 SGDLS and CDR2 YYNGEE. This CDR3 contains 15 residues. CDR3 DNA sequence: TGTGCCAGCAGCCTGGGACAGGGGGCCTCCTACGAGCAGTACTTC. Its protein product is CASSLGQGASYEQYF. The variable domain in full, with the rest retrieved from reference TRBV9 and TRBJ2-7, is DSGVTQTPKHLITATGQRVTLRCSPRSGDLSVYWYQQSLDQGLQFLIQYYNGEERAKGNILERFSAQQFPDLHSELNLSSLELGDSALYFCASSLGQGASYEQYFGPGTRLTVT.

The CDR3 nucleotides are TGTGCCAGCAGCTTGGGCGGGGGGGCTGCAGAGACCCAGTACTTC. It translates to CASSLGGGAAETQYF. J is TRBJ2-5 and V is TRBV5-6; 9 positions match TRBD2. Germline V gene data show CDR1 as SGHDT and CDR2 as YYEEEE. J lost 4 bases, V lost 0 bases, and 4 bases had no gene match. The CDR3 is 15 residues long.

This clone came up a few times. CDR3 sequence reads: CASRADMFRGHSPLHF. The CDR3 DNA reads TGTGCCAGCAGGGCAGACATGTTCAGGGGCCATTCACCCCTCCACTTT. V usage is TRBV25-1 and J usage is TRBJ1-6, with D possibly TRBD1 on 6 matching bases. Germline lookup yields CDR1 MGHDK and CDR2 SYGVNS. Between the trimmed V and J ends, which lost 6 bases and 8 bases, there was a span of 20 bases. The CDR3 runs to 16 residues.

V gene TRBV7-6 combines with J gene TRBJ2-5; tentative D call: TRBD2 (5 bases). The CDR3 length is 14 residues. With 1 base removed from V and 4 bases from J, the gap between germline ends came to 10 bases. Germline CDR1 reads SGHVS; CDR2 reads FNYEAQ. For the CDR3, the DNA is TGTGCCAGCAGCTTAGGGGCGGGCCGAGAGACCCAGTACTTC. It encodes CASSLGAGRETQYF.

The V call is TRBV28, the J call TRBJ1-5; D is undetermined. The germline CDR1 and CDR2 sequences are MDHEN and SYDVKM. CDR3 size: 13 residues. V dropped 5 bases and J dropped 11 bases, with 16 bases sitting between them. CDR3 protein: CASSRRIRETQHF. Written as DNA, the CDR3 is TGTGCCAGCAGTAGGAGGATAAGGGAGACCCAGCATTTT.

The chain employs TRBV7-8 and TRBJ1-5; 10 bases align to TRBD1. The V segment lost 5 bases and the J segment 2 bases; nucleotides outside the gene matches: 15. Germline V gene sequence: CDR1 SGHVS, CDR2 FQNEAQ. The CDR3 is 19 residues long. The CDR3: CASSPKTGTGVFGNQPQHF. CDR3 nucleotides: TGTGCCAGCAGCCCCAAAACCGGGACAGGGGTATTTGGCAATCAGCCCCAGCATTTT.